This T cell receptor beta chain came from a study of shared clonotypes between healthy human individuals (dated by TCRdb to 2020 to 2021). Context from the whole study: A few men and a couple of women, aged 18 to 49 years, made up the cohort. For each donor, three plates each were used for CD4 naive and CD4 memory, two plates were used for CD8 naive, and one plate was used for CD8 memory. To estimate repertoire size and how much clonotypes are shared between individuals, the study performed deep sequencing of blood TCR repertoires from a handful of healthy adults. To increase sequencing depth and limit assay-specific biases, different laboratories used diverse techniques to prepare libraries and sequence TCR repertoires. Each donor's leukapheresis produced roughly between roughly 0.85 and 9 billion PBMCs.

The germline V gene encodes CDR1 SGHKS and CDR2 YYEKEE (reference sequence). From the cysteine through the phenylalanine, the CDR3 covers 13 amino acids. Only the CDR3 region is kept as DNA, spanning 39 bases read in frame from base 1. Trimming takes 5 bases from V and 5 bases from J, and the germline ends sit 14 bases apart. Study-wide conclusions, independent of this receptor: Clonotypes shared by all four sorted-subset donors showed higher generation probabilities than non-shared clonotypes. Sampling was restricted to blood, and TCR repertoires in tissue are likely to differ from TCR repertoires in blood. The genetic and exposure-history diversity represented was limited by the small number of donors. Pairwise subsampling led to the expectation that sequencing depth would affect the degree of clonotype sharing among donors. When four donors were compared, the shared fraction of clonotypes was 5% to 6.5% for naive CD4, about 4% for naive CD8, more than 2% for memory CD4, and roughly 0.43% for memory CD8. Even with the large sequencing depth, rarefaction of the sorted-subset datasets indicated that sequencing was incomplete. Estimated clonotype richness was generally larger for naive than for memory subsets.

As for this clone: Its specific antigen is unknown. Within one base of it there is no much larger clone, and no base qualities were kept.

Using the deep immunoSEQ assay, TCR CDR3 regions were amplified from genomic DNA by multiplex PCR. For each cell subset, the extracted genomic DNA was distributed evenly across all wells of several immunoSEQ 96-well plates, and each plate served as one replicate. For sorted subsets, each replicate PCR was loaded with about 200 ng genomic DNA, equivalent to approximately 33,000 T cell genomes. Purified libraries were measured with a Qubit 3.0 fluorometer, size-checked on a Bioanalyzer 2100, and measured again with the KAPA Library Quantification kit. A separate single-read 150-cycle Illumina NextSeq 550 flow cell was used to sequence each immunoSEQ 96-well plate. The source study handled its data this way. Because the immunoSEQ output included only junctional sequences and no quality scores, the filtering could not be the same as the filtering used for full-length reads. Sequences were annotated with PyIR, a Python wrapper for IgBLAST v1.9, using IMGT germline references to assign V/J genes and CDR3. Reads with weak V/J assignments (E-value above 1e-6), missing CDR3, stop codons, out-of-frame junctions, or ambiguous translated residues were removed. V3J clonotypes were defined as sequences sharing the same inferred V gene, J gene, and CDR3 amino acid sequence. Percentage overlap between repertoires was computed as shared unique clonotypes divided by the size of the smaller repertoire. RTK rarefaction, the Chao1 estimator, and Recon v2.1 estimates of unobserved clonotypes were used to assess repertoire richness. For all TCRbeta clonotypes obtained by the gDNA method from several donors, generation probabilities were computed with OLGA. What TCRdb holds here is the immuneACCESS table cut down to in-frame rearrangements. Part of the clones is not present; checked against another copy, under half of the missing clones reflect an unresolved V gene, and the others are unexplained. V and J calls plus clone size are reproduced from that table; the DNA served to infer D and trimming. The sample includes around 550,000 clones, with about 95% observed a single time. In total, the top ten clones hold over 0.095% of the sample.

CD8 naive samples consisted of CD45RO-negative cells that were positively selected for CCR7, yielding a CD45RA+CCR7+ population without TemRA cells. The donors were healthy, HIV-negative adults with no recently reported acute infections or vaccinations. Every donor was a Caucasian adult living in Nashville, Tennessee, USA. Blood was obtained by leukapheresis, after which PBMCs were separated by Ficoll-Histopaque density gradient centrifugation and cryopreserved in liquid nitrogen vapor phase. Analytical flow cytometry was used to check the purity and quantity of each magnetically sorted T cell population. Each sorted fraction had its genomic DNA isolated and then quantified by UV absorbance on a Nanodrop 2000c.

The sequence derives from a woman aged 30 to 39 in good health. The chain was built from TRBV5-5 and TRBJ2-7; the D gene cannot be named for sure. Material: naive CD8+ T cells sorted from blood. Taken with the paper, the label for cell subset or site translates to: CD45RA+CCR7+. The CDR3 region: CASSIGRPDEQYF. In nucleotide form, the sequence is TGTGCCAGCAGTATTGGGCGACCCGACGAGCAGTACTTC.